This paragraph covers one T cell receptor (beta chain) sequence. Its cognate antigen is unknown. This sample is drawn from a study of vaccination and CD4 T cells after COVID-19. For the study at large: Post-COVID draws followed diagnosis by a median around 100 days (range 35 to 161).

The germline V and J ends were trimmed by 7 bases and 0 bases, with 18 bases remaining between them. The CDR3 length is 16 residues. Germline loops: CDR1 SGHNT, CDR2 YYREEE (reference sequence). Regarding treatment: roughly 11-day PBMC culture with coronavirus spike peptide pools or control peptides (ViraFEST assay). Study findings and constraints: Going from 21 to 38, median SARS-CoV-2-reactive clonotypes did not rise significantly. Within the convalescent patients, spike mono-reactivity was found in 304 of 307 vaccine-specific clones.

Cultured CD4+ T-cell DNA underwent Oncomine TCR Beta short-read sequencing. Cultures of CD4+ T cells served as the source for extracting genomic DNA. Via MiXCR, TCRdb re-called the PCR reads, giving one row per CDR3 protein. The sample includes 20,000 to 25,000 distinct CDR3 sequences, 45% to 60% of them seen just once. The V gene is TRBV5-4, the J gene TRBJ2-3; perhaps TRBD2 as D (6 bases). Sequencing was performed on CD4+ T cells from blood, cultured in vitro. The source of this sequence is a human donor who had recovered from COVID-19. Written as DNA, the CDR3 is TGTGCCAGCGGTACCTTATTGGGACTGAGCACAGATACGCAGTATTTT. Translation: CASGTLLGLSTDTQYF.